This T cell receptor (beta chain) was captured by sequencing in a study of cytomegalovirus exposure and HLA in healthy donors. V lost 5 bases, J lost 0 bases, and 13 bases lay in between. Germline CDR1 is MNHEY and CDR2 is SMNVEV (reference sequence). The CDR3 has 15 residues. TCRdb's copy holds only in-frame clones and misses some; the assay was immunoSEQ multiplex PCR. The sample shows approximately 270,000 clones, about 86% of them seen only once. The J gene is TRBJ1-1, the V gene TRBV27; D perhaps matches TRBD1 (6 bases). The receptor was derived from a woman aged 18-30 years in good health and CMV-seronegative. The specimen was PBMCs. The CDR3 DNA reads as TGTGCCAGCAGTGCGTACAGGGCTTTGAACACTGAAGCTTTCTTT. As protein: CASSAYRALNTEAFF.